The 15 T cell receptor beta chains reported below all come from one sample, sequenced in a study of T cells in Graves' hyperthyroidism and ophthalmopathy. TCR beta CDR3 regions were amplified from RNA transcripts. An initial round of RT-PCR targeting the TCR CDR3 relied on the HTBI primer set. MiXCR, applied by TCRdb to the multiplex PCR reads, yields one record per CDR3 protein. Counted here are more than 500,000 distinct CDR3 sequences, about a sixth occurring once; the ten biggest clones make up 3% to 4.5%. Sequencing was carried out using blood. The receptors originated from a woman aged 25 to 45 with Graves' hyperthyroidism.

This clonotype was observed at least ten times. V and J are TRBV12-3 or TRBV12-4 and TRBJ2-1; 8 bases map to TRBD2. The CDR3 sequence is 14 residues long. V lost 7 bases to trimming and J lost 5 bases; unmatched junction nucleotides: 7. The CDR3 here is CASKRIAGNNEQFF. In DNA, the CDR3 is TGTGCCAGCAAACGAATAGCGGGAAACAATGAGCAGTTCTTC.

This clonotype was observed a few times. The CDR3 region has the DNA TGTGCCAGCAGTACTCTTTCGACAGGGAGGACTGAAGCTTTCTTT. It translates to CASSTLSTGRTEAFF. This chain joins TRBV27 and TRBJ1-1; 7 positions match TRBD1. This CDR3 region has 15 residues. Germline values: CDR1 MNHEY, CDR2 SMNVEV (reference sequence). V gave up 5 bases and J gave up 5 bases; unmatched junction bases: 11.

The CDR3, as DNA: TGCAGTGCCGTTACAGGGGCGAACACTGAAGCTTTCTTT. Protein: CSAVTGANTEAFF. This chain uses TRBV20-1 with TRBJ1-1; 7 bases are shared with TRBD1. The CDR3 has 13 residues. The V gene's germline CDR1 is DFQATT and CDR2 SNEGSKA (reference sequence). The V segment lost 6 bases and the J segment 1 base; nucleotides outside the gene matches: 5.

This chain connects TRBV9 to TRBJ2-3; D ambiguous. CDR1 is SGDLS and CDR2 is YYNGEE in the germline V gene. Trimming pared 0 bases from V and 5 bases from J, leaving 7 bases between. The CDR3 runs 13 residues. The CDR3 reads CASSVGAQDTQYF. DNA for the CDR3: TGTGCCAGCAGCGTAGGCGCTCAAGATACGCAGTATTTT.

This clonotype was seen only a few times. A clone one base away is much larger, so this may be a read error. This chain links TRBV7-2 with TRBJ1-5, with D uncertain. The germline CDR1 and CDR2 sequences are SGHTA and FQGNSA. The CDR3 loop spans 15 amino acids. Here the CDR3 DNA reads TGTGCCAGCAGCTTAGTTGGAGACCGAAATCAGCTCCAGCATTTT. Translation gives CASSLVGDRNQLQHF.

This clonotype was seen repeatedly, ten times or more. The chain recombines TRBV2 with TRBJ2-7; perhaps TRBD1 as D (6 bases). Germline V gene sequence: CDR1 SNHLY, CDR2 FYNNEI. The CDR3 length is 14 residues. Deletions cut 6 bases from V and 3 bases from J, with 15 bases between. The CDR3 reads CASSRDKGYYEQYF. The DNA of the CDR3 is TGTGCCAGCAGCCGGGACAAGGGATACTACGAGCAGTACTTC.

The V call is TRBV4-2, the J call TRBJ2-3, with D tentatively TRBD1 (5 bases). Trimming removed 0 bases at V and 2 bases at J, with 24 bases between. CDR3 length: 20 residues. The germline CDR1 and CDR2 sequences are LGHNA and YNFKEQ. This chain's CDR3 is CASSQDLTLGGLGHTDTQYF. In DNA form, the CDR3 reads TGTGCCAGCAGCCAAGATCTTACGCTAGGTGGTTTAGGACACACAGATACGCAGTATTTT.

This clonotype was observed at least ten times. The genes are TRBV2 and TRBJ1-5; D unresolved. The V gene's germline CDR1 is SNHLY and CDR2 FYNNEI. The CDR3 spans 13 residues. Between the trimmed V and J ends, which lost 3 bases and 2 bases, there was a span of 5 bases. CDR3 region: CASSDEGNQPQHF. In nucleotides, the CDR3 is TGTGCCAGCAGTGATGAGGGCAATCAGCCCCAGCATTTT.

Points on this clonotype: Compared with germline, one end of the junction differs, possibly owing to a read error. CDR3 protein: CASRIGSIGTPKAFF. The CDR3, as DNA: TGTGCCAGTAGGATAGGATCTATCGGGACACCCAAAGCTTTCTTT. This sequence joins TRBV19 and TRBJ1-1, with a tentative D call TRBD1 (6 bases). Germline assignment: CDR1 LNHDA and CDR2 SQIVND (reference sequence). The CDR3 extends over 15 amino acids.

The CDR3: CASSLVGGGGTEAFF. Written as DNA, the CDR3 is TGCGCCAGCAGCTTGGTTGGAGGGGGGGGCACTGAAGCTTTCTTT. This chain connects TRBV5-1 to TRBJ1-1; the D gene is possibly TRBD1 (6 bases). The CDR3 runs to 15 residues. The germline gives CDR1 SGHRS, CDR2 YFSETQ. V shed 0 bases and J shed 4 bases, with 13 bases lying between them. The full variable domain, rest sourced from reference TRBV5-1 and TRBJ1-1, is KAGVTQTPRYLIKTRGQQVTLSCSPISGHRSVSWYQQTPGQGLQFLFEYFSETQRNKGNFPGRFSGRQFSNSRSEMNVSTLELGDSALYLCASSLVGGGGTEAFFGQGTRLTVV.

This clonotype occurred a few times. One junction end does not reproduce the germline sequence, and a read error may be involved. The chain employs TRBV28 and TRBJ1-1; the match to TRBD1 covers 8 bases. From germline, CDR1 is MDHEN and CDR2 SYDVKM. The CDR3 runs to 15 residues. The CDR3 is CAGSMPGTGNTEAFF. The CDR3 DNA sequence: TGTGCCGGCAGTATGCCCGGGACAGGAAATACTGAAGCTTTCTTT.

The sample holds many counts of this clonotype. The chain links TRBV30 to TRBJ2-1, with TRBD2 matching over 10 bases. Trimming at V came to 0 bases and at J to 6 bases, leaving 8 bases not matched to a gene. The CDR3 loop spans 16 amino acids. Germline V lookup: CDR1 GTSNPN, CDR2 SVGIG (reference sequence). The CDR3 nucleotides read TGTGCCTGGAGTGTAAAGTCTAGCGGGAGACGCAATGAGCAGTTCTTC. Protein product: CAWSVKSSGRRNEQFF.

The chain employs TRBV15 and TRBJ2-2; D perhaps matches TRBD1 (5 bases). V gave up 9 bases and J gave up 6 bases, with 17 bases separating them. The CDR3 has 14 residues. Germline V gives CDR1 LNHNV, CDR2 YYDKDF (reference sequence). The CDR3 sequence: CATFQGSRPGELFF. In nucleotides, the CDR3 is TGTGCCACGTTTCAGGGATCCAGGCCCGGGGAGCTGTTTTTT.

As concerns this clonotype: This may come from a read error, since a much larger clone is one base off. This chain uses TRBV13 with TRBJ2-7; 8 bases align to TRBD2. The CDR3 runs to 15 residues. V was clipped by 1 base and J by 2 bases; unmatched bases: 4. Germline CDR1 is PRHDT and CDR2 is FYEKMQ (reference sequence). CDR3 sequence: CASSLAGGTPYEQYF. The DNA of the CDR3 is TGTGCCAGCAGCTTAGCGGGAGGGACCCCCTACGAGCAGTACTTC.

The V call is TRBV6-2 or TRBV6-3, the J call TRBJ2-1; TRBD2 matches at 13 bases. This CDR3 comprises 16 residues. After removal of 7 bases from V and 6 bases from J, the junction contained 9 bases not matched to a gene. The germline CDR1 and CDR2 sequences are MNHEY and SVGEGT. CDR3: CASKPGLAGRVNEQFF. The CDR3 DNA is TGTGCCAGCAAGCCGGGACTAGCGGGAAGAGTCAATGAGCAGTTCTTC.